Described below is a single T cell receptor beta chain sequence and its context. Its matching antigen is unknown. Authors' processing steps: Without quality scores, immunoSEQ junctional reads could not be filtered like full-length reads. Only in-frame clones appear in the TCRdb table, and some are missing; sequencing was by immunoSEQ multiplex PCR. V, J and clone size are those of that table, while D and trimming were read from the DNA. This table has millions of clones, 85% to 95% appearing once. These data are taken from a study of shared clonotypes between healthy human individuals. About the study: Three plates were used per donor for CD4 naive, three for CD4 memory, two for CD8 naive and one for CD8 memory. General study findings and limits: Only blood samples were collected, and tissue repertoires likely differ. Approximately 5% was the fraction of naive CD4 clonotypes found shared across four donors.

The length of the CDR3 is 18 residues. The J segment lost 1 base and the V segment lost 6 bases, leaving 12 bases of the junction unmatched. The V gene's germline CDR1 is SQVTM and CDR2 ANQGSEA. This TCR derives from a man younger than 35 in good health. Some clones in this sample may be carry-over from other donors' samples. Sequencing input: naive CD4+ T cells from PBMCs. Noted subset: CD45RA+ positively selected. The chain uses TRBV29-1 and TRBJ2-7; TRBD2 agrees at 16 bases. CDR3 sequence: CSVAGTSGRARRSYEQYF. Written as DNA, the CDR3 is TGCAGCGTAGCCGGGACTAGCGGGAGGGCCCGTCGGTCCTACGAGCAGTACTTC.